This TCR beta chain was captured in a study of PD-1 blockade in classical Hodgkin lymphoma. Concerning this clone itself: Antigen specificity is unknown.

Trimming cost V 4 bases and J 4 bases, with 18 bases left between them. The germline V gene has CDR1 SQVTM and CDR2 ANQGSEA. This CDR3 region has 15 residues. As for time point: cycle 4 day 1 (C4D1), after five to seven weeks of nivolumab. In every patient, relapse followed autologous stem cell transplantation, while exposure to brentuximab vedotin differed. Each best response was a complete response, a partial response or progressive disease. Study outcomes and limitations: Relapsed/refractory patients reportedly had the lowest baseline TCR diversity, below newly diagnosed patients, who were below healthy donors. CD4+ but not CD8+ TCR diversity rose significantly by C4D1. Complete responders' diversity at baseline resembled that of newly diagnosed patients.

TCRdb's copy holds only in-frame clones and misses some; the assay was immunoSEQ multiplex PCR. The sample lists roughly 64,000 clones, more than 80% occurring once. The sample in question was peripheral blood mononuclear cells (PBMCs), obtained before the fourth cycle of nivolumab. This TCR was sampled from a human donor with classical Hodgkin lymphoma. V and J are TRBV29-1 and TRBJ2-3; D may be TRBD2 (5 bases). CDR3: CSVAYVSEGADTQYF. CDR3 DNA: TGCAGCGTTGCTTACGTTTCCGAGGGCGCAGATACGCAGTATTTT.